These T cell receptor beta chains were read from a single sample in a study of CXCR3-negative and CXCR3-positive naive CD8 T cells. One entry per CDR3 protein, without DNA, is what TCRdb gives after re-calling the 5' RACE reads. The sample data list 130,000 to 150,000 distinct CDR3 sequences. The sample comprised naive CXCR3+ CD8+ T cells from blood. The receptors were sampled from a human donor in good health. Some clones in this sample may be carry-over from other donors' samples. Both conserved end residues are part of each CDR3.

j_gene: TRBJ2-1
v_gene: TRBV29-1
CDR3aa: CSVVGVPGQFF

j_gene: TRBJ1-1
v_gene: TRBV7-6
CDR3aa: CASTKDVSDTEAFF

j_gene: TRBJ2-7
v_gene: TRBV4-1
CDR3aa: CASSHSRDRVQYF

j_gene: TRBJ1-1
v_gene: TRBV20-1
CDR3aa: CSAPPGQFTSEAFF

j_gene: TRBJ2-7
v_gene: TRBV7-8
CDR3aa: CASRGPLGDEQYF

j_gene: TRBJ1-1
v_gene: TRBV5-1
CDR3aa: CASSQGRPREEAFF

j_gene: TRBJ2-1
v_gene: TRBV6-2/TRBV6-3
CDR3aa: CASSYLAEGVNNEQFF

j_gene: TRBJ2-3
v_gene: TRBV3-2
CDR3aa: CASSQDRERAIDTQYF

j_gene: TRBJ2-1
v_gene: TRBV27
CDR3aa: CASSPSSGGGNEQFF

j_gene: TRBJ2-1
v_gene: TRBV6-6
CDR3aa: CASSYLAGAITLYNEQFF

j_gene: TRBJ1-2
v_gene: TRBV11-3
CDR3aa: CASSSLKLRDRDSGYTF

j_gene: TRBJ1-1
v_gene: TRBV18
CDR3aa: CASSPDYQGQWNTEAFF

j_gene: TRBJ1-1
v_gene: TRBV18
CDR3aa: CASSPEGRTEAFF

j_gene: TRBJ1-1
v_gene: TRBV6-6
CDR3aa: CASSEPGQPMEAFF

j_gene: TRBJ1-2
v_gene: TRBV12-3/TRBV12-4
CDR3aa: CASSPTGGGYTF

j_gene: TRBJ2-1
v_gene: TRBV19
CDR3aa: CASSIAHHWGEQFF

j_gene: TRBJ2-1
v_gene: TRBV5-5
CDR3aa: CASQTLIEQFF

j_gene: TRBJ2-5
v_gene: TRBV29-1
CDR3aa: CSVDRLLGGQETQYF

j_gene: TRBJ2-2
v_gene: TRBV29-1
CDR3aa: CSAVRGNTGELFF

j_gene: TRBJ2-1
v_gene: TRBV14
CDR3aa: CASSQVGPTLMHEQFF

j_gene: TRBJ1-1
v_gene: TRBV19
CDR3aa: CASSEDGYTEAFF

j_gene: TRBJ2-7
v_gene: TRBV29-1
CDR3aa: CSVHQGQEYEQYF

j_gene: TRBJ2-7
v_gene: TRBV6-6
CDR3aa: CASSYWLAGSEQYF

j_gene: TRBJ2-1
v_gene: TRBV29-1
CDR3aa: CSVRDGTPKEQFF

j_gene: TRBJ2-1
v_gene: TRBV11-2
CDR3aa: CASSRAGTSIYNEQFF

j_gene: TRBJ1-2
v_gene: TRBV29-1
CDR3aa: CSVPRSGGYTF

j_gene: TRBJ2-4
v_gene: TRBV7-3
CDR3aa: CASSLGGGVDIQYF

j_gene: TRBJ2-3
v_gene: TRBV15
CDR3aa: CATSRGLAGGPTDTQYF

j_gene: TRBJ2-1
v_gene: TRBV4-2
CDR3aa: CASSQDPSTRTNEQFF